This T cell receptor beta chain derives from a study of shared clonotypes between healthy human individuals (dated by TCRdb to about 2020). About the full investigation: Two women and a few men aged 18 to 49 years were included in the cohort. Per donor, three plates each were used for CD4 naive and CD4 memory, two for CD8 naive, and one for CD8 memory. To estimate repertoire size and how much clonotype sharing occurs between individuals, the study deeply sequenced the blood TCR repertoires of roughly 5 healthy adults. To increase sequencing depth and limit assay-specific biases, different laboratories used diverse techniques to prepare libraries and sequence TCR repertoires. Leukapheresis yielded between about 0.9 and 8.9 billion PBMCs per donor. Study-level results and caveats: Compared with non-shared clonotypes, clonotypes shared by all four sorted-subset donors had higher generation probabilities. Rarefaction of sorted-subset datasets indicated incomplete sequencing despite the large sequencing depth. Based on pairwise subsampling, the degree of clonotype sharing among donors was expected to be affected by sequencing depth. Because the study included a small number of donors, the genetic and exposure-history diversity represented was limited. Approximately 4.8% of naive CD4, 3.5% of naive CD8, approximately 2% of memory CD4, and 0.4% of memory CD8 clonotypes were shared across several donors. Sampling was limited to blood, and TCR repertoires in tissue likely differ from TCR repertoires in blood. Estimated clonotype richness was generally larger for naive than for memory subsets.

Worth noting for this clone: There is no known antigen for this receptor. No base quality information exists; no much larger clone differs at one position.

TCR CDR3 regions were amplified from genomic DNA by multiplex PCR using the deep immunoSEQ assay. Genomic DNA extracted from each cell subset was distributed evenly over all wells of several immunoSEQ 96-well plates, and each plate served as one replicate. For sorted subsets, roughly 0.2 ug genomic DNA, equal to 25,000 to 35,000 T cell genomes, was loaded into each replicate PCR. Purified libraries were measured with a Qubit 3.0 fluorometer, size-checked on a Bioanalyzer 2100, and measured again with the KAPA Library Quantification kit. Each immunoSEQ 96-well plate was sequenced on its own single-read 150-cycle Illumina NextSeq 550 flow cell. The source study handled its data this way. Because the immunoSEQ output held only junctional sequences and lacked quality scores, the filtering could not match the filtering applied to full-length reads. To assign V/J genes and CDR3, sequences were annotated using PyIR, a Python wrapper for IgBLAST v1.9, with IMGT germline references. Any read was removed if the V/J assignment was weak (E-value above 1e-6), the CDR3 was missing, or the read contained stop codons, out-of-frame junctions, or ambiguous translated residues. V3J clonotypes were defined by identical inferred V gene, J gene, and CDR3 amino acid sequence. Percentage overlap between repertoires was computed as shared unique clonotypes divided by the size of the smaller repertoire. Three approaches were used to assess repertoire richness: RTK rarefaction, the Chao1 estimator, and Recon v2.1 estimates of unobserved clonotypes. Generation probabilities for all TCRbeta clonotypes obtained by the gDNA method from a handful of donors were computed using OLGA. As stored in TCRdb, this immuneACCESS dataset retains in-frame rearrangements with V and J assigned. A fraction of the clones does not appear; measured against another copy, unresolved V genes explain less than half of the discrepancy, and the remainder lacks a known reason. Clone size and V and J calls were adopted from that table, with D and trimming inferred from the DNA. Within this sample are about 2.3 million clones, with just over 90% of them counted one time only. The ten top clones hold around 0.4% of the sample.

Based on the germline V gene (reference sequence), the CDR1 and CDR2 sequences are SGHNT and YYREEE. V lost 6 bases and J lost 1 base; the stretch between them is 14 bases long. From the cysteine through the phenylalanine, the CDR3 covers 14 amino acids. CDR3 DNA is the only sequence kept; it has 42 bases, read in frame from the first base. Healthy HIV-negative adults with no recently reported acute infections or vaccinations were included as donors. Every donor was a Caucasian adult residing in Nashville, Tennessee, USA. CD4+ T cells were enriched by magnetic negative selection, after which naive cells were positively selected on CD45RA and the negative fraction was taken as the memory subset. Blood was obtained by leukapheresis, after which PBMCs were separated by Ficoll-Histopaque density gradient centrifugation and cryopreserved in liquid nitrogen vapor phase. Analytical flow cytometry was used to check the purity and quantity of each magnetically sorted T cell population. Genomic DNA was isolated from every sorted fraction and measured by UV absorbance on a Nanodrop 2000c.

The sample comprised naive CD4+ T cells from PBMCs. In the paper's terms, the cell subset or site label means: CD45RA+ positively selected. The rearrangement combines TRBV5-4 with TRBJ2-7, with the D gene not confidently named. The sequence was obtained from a young man in good health. Some clones in this sample may be carry-over from other donors' samples. The nucleotide sequence reads TGTGCCAGCACCAAGAAAGGGCATTCCTACGAGCAGTACTTC. Its protein reads: CASTKKGHSYEQYF.